The rows below give T cell receptor beta chains drawn from one sample of a study of T-cell memory formation after mild COVID-19. TCRdb re-called the 5' RACE reads through MiXCR, storing one row per CDR3 protein. The profile shows 190,000 or so distinct CDR3 sequences, about a fifth of them singletons. Sequencing was done on a sample of PBMCs or a T cell subset sorted from them (not recorded which). The receptor set was obtained from an adult woman who had mild COVID-19 (a few samples of this study predate the infection). Cell type and time point are not known. Both conserved end residues are part of each CDR3. D genes are given only for firm matches. Rows give clone size only sometimes, using once, few, many, or a class for an expanded clone.

J gene: TRBJ2-5; D gene: TRBD2; V gene: TRBV7-9; clone size: few; CDR3 protein: CASSLGGEAQETQYF; CDR3 DNA: TGTGCCAGCAGCTTGGGGGGGGAAGCCCAAGAGACCCAGTACTTC
J gene: TRBJ1-1; D gene: -; V gene: TRBV14; clone size: -; CDR3 protein: CASSQGFGRWAAGGGTEAFF; CDR3 DNA: TGTGCCAGCAGCCAAGGTTTCGGACGCTGGGCAGCCGGTGGAGGCACTGAAGCTTTCTTT
J gene: TRBJ2-7; D gene: TRBD1; V gene: TRBV20-1; clone size: few; CDR3 protein: CSARDTRTGGYEQYF; CDR3 DNA: TGCAGTGCTAGAGACACTCGGACAGGGGGCTACGAGCAGTACTTC
J gene: TRBJ2-7; D gene: TRBD2; V gene: TRBV2; clone size: -; CDR3 protein: CASSAAGGTTYEQYF; CDR3 DNA: TGTGCCAGCAGTGCAGCGGGGGGTACGACCTACGAGCAGTACTTC
J gene: TRBJ2-7; D gene: -; V gene: TRBV5-1; clone size: -; CDR3 protein: CASSPSTPASYEQYF; CDR3 DNA: TGCGCCAGCAGCCCATCGACCCCTGCCTCCTACGAGCAGTACTTC
J gene: TRBJ2-2; D gene: -; V gene: TRBV24-1; clone size: -; CDR3 protein: CATSESTVNTGELFF; CDR3 DNA: TGTGCCACCAGTGAATCAACGGTGAACACCGGGGAGCTGTTTTTT
J gene: TRBJ2-1; D gene: TRBD2; V gene: TRBV7-6; clone size: -; CDR3 protein: CASRPGLASSNEQFF; CDR3 DNA: TGTGCCAGCAGACCAGGACTAGCGAGCAGCAATGAGCAGTTCTTC
J gene: TRBJ2-1; D gene: -; V gene: TRBV7-9; clone size: many; CDR3 protein: CASSLVGGDEQFF; CDR3 DNA: TGTGCCAGCAGCTTGGTGGGAGGCGATGAGCAGTTCTTC
J gene: TRBJ2-7; D gene: -; V gene: TRBV27; clone size: -; CDR3 protein: CASSSGLRSYEQYF; CDR3 DNA: TGTGCCAGCAGTTCGGGGCTCCGCTCCTACGAGCAGTACTTC
J gene: TRBJ2-1; D gene: -; V gene: TRBV7-3; clone size: few; CDR3 protein: CASSEGVAAYNEQFF; CDR3 DNA: TGTGCCAGCAGCGAGGGGGTGGCGGCCTACAATGAGCAGTTCTTC
J gene: TRBJ2-5; D gene: TRBD2; V gene: TRBV12-3/TRBV12-4; clone size: -; CDR3 protein: CASSHPAGGEETQYF; CDR3 DNA: TGTGCCAGCAGTCATCCGGCGGGGGGCGAGGAGACCCAGTACTTC
J gene: TRBJ1-1; D gene: TRBD1; V gene: TRBV6-5; clone size: few; CDR3 protein: CASLNLRDSPYWNTEAFF; CDR3 DNA: TGTGCCAGCCTCAACCTACGGGACAGCCCTTATTGGAACACTGAAGCTTTCTTT
J gene: TRBJ2-5; D gene: -; V gene: TRBV13; clone size: -; CDR3 protein: CASSFRGGETQYF; CDR3 DNA: TGTGCCAGCAGCTTCAGGGGAGGGGAGACCCAGTACTTC
J gene: TRBJ1-1; D gene: -; V gene: TRBV4-1; clone size: few; CDR3 protein: CASSQGGNRATNTEAFF; CDR3 DNA: TGCGCCAGCAGCCAAGGTGGGAACAGGGCGACGAACACTGAAGCTTTCTTT
J gene: TRBJ1-2; D gene: TRBD1; V gene: TRBV7-6; clone size: -; CDR3 protein: CASSSMGQGVSYGYTF; CDR3 DNA: TGTGCCAGCAGCTCAATGGGACAGGGGGTATCCTATGGCTACACCTTC
J gene: TRBJ2-7; D gene: -; V gene: TRBV5-6; clone size: -; CDR3 protein: CASSFGPGTGTYEQYF; CDR3 DNA: TGTGCCAGCAGCTTTGGCCCCGGGACGGGGACCTACGAGCAGTACTTC